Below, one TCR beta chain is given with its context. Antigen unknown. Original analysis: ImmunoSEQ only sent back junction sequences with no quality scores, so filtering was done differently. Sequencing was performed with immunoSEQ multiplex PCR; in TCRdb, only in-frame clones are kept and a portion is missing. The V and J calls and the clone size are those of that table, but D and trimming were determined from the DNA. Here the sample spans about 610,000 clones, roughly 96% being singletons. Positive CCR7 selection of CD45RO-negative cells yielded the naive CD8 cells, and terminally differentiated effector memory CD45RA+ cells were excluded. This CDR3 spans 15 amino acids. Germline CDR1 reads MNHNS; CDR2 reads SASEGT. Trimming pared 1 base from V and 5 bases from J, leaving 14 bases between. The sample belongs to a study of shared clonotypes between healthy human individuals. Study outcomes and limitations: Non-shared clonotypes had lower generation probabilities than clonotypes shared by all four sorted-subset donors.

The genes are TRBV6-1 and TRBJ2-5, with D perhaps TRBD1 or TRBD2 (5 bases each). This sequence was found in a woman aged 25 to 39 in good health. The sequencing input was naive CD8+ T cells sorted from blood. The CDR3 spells CASSEEGRVRETQYF. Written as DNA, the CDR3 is TGTGCCAGCAGTGAAGAGGGGCGGGTAAGGGAGACCCAGTACTTC.